The rows below give T cell receptor beta chains drawn from one sample of a study of shared clonotypes between healthy human individuals. The assay was immunoSEQ multiplex PCR, and TCRdb's table has in-frame clones only and misses some. The sample holds about 1 million clones, about 84% seen once. Material: memory CD4+ T cells from PBMCs. The origin of the receptors is a man aged 18 to 30 in good health. Some clones in this sample may be carry-over from other donors' samples. Each CDR3 is given with its conserved first and last residue. The D gene is left open where the match is weak. Only some rows state a clone size, as once, few, many or a class for expanded clones.

CDR3 protein,CDR3 DNA,clone size,V gene,J gene,D gene
CASSQARGRIGELFF,TGTGCCAGCAGCCAGGCCAGGGGTCGAATCGGGGAGCTGTTTTTT,once,TRBV4-2,TRBJ2-2,NA
CASRRPGTSGRRPDTQYF,TGCGCCAGCAGGCGACCCGGGACTAGCGGGAGGAGGCCAGATACGCAGTATTTT,NA,TRBV10-2,TRBJ2-3,TRBD2
CASLRQGGLGSGNTIYF,TGTGCCAGCCTTAGACAGGGGGGTCTTGGTTCTGGAAACACCATATATTTT,many,TRBV7-3,TRBJ1-3,TRBD1
CSVEGGGTDTQYF,TGCAGCGTTGAGGGAGGTGGGACAGATACGCAGTATTTT,once,TRBV29-1,TRBJ2-3,NA
CASRRVGTGELFF,TGTGCCAGCAGACGGGTAGGGACCGGGGAGCTGTTTTTT,NA,TRBV7-9,TRBJ2-2,NA
CASREWGAGNTEAFF,TGTGCCAGCAGGGAGTGGGGGGCGGGGAACACTGAAGCTTTCTTT,NA,TRBV28,TRBJ1-1,NA
CASSDRTRSTGELFF,TGCGCCAGCAGTGATCGGACTAGAAGCACCGGGGAGCTGTTTTTT,NA,TRBV10-1,TRBJ2-2,TRBD2
CAEPGTSGRASEQYF,TGCGCCGAGCCCGGGACTAGCGGGAGGGCTTCCGAGCAGTACTTC,NA,TRBV4-3,TRBJ2-7,TRBD2
CASSPRDRALNTEAFF,TGTGCCAGCAGCCCCCGGGACAGGGCTTTGAACACTGAAGCTTTCTTT,NA,TRBV11-2,TRBJ1-1,TRBD1
CASSLSGRNTGELFF,TGTGCCAGCAGCCTGAGCGGTAGGAACACCGGGGAGCTGTTTTTT,once,TRBV5-5,TRBJ2-2,NA
CASSPSNRGAEAFF,TGTGCCAGCAGCCCCAGCAACAGGGGAGCTGAAGCTTTCTTT,once,TRBV4-2,TRBJ1-1,TRBD1
CASHFPGTGVNRGYTF,TGTGCCTCGCACTTCCCCGGGACAGGGGTCAATCGGGGCTACACCTTC,NA,TRBV30,TRBJ1-2,TRBD1
CASSVRTGGAYEQYF,TGTGCCAGTAGTGTCCGGACAGGGGGGGCCTACGAGCAGTACTTC,NA,TRBV19,TRBJ2-7,TRBD1
CASSVSSGQETQYF,TGTGCCAGCAGCGTATCTAGCGGGCAAGAGACCCAGTACTTC,NA,TRBV9,TRBJ2-5,TRBD2
CASSKNRGRSGELFF,TGTGCCAGCAGCAAAAACAGGGGGCGGTCCGGGGAGCTGTTTTTT,many,TRBV9,TRBJ2-2,TRBD1
CATRPSERYNEQFF,TGTGCCACCCGGCCGTCTGAGCGCTACAATGAGCAGTTCTTC,few,TRBV15,TRBJ2-1,NA
CASSKQGPEDTQYF,TGTGCCAGCAGCAAACAGGGGCCCGAAGATACGCAGTATTTT,NA,TRBV7-9,TRBJ2-3,TRBD1
CASRRTGGLLAGDADTQYF,TGTGCCAGCAGGAGGACAGGGGGATTACTAGCGGGAGATGCAGATACGCAGTATTTT,NA,TRBV2,TRBJ2-3,NA
CASSPGQGEGGYTF,TGCGCCAGCAGCCCTGGACAGGGGGAAGGTGGCTACACCTTC,NA,TRBV5-1,TRBJ1-2,TRBD1
CASRGLAGSYNEQFF,TGTGCCAGTAGGGGACTAGCGGGCTCCTACAATGAGCAGTTCTTC,NA,TRBV19,TRBJ2-1,TRBD2
CASSLWGTQQETQYF,TGCGCCAGCAGCTTGTGGGGGACGCAGCAAGAGACCCAGTACTTC,NA,TRBV5-1,TRBJ2-5,NA
CASRGRGNDEAFF,TGTGCCAGCAGGGGGCGGGGAAATGATGAAGCTTTCTTT,NA,TRBV27,TRBJ1-1,NA
CASSISLLGIYGYTF,TGCGCCAGCAGCATAAGTCTCTTGGGGATCTATGGCTACACCTTC,NA,TRBV5-1,TRBJ1-2,NA
CASSIGGSSYEQYF,TGTGCCAGTAGTATAGGGGGGAGCTCCTACGAGCAGTACTTC,once,TRBV19,TRBJ2-7,NA
CASRVRRTASSYNEQFF,TGTGCCAGTAGAGTGCGTCGGACCGCCAGCTCCTACAATGAGCAGTTCTTC,NA,TRBV19,TRBJ2-1,NA
CASSQGNTQYF,TGCGCCAGCAGCCAAGGAAATACGCAGTATTTT,NA,TRBV4-3,TRBJ2-3,NA
CASSLPATEAFF,TGCGCCAGCAGCCTACCGGCCACTGAAGCTTTCTTT,NA,TRBV5-1,TRBJ1-1,NA
CASSPLRWGGYGYTF,TGTGCCAGCAGCCCTCTCCGTTGGGGTGGCTATGGCTACACCTTC,NA,TRBV11-2,TRBJ1-2,NA
CASAEQYF,TGTGCCAGCGCCGAGCAGTACTTC,NA,TRBV11-3,TRBJ2-7,NA
CASRIDRTLEKLFF,TGTGCCAGCAGGATAGACAGGACCCTCGAAAAACTGTTTTTT,NA,TRBV6-5,TRBJ1-4,NA